This TCR beta chain was identified during a study of tumor-infiltrating lymphocytes in primary liver carcinoma. The roughly 19-32 mg bulk tissue piece was not sorted before simultaneous RNA and DNA extraction. Study-wide results and limits: The top-250-clone fraction was significantly higher in tumors than in blood (p = 0.039).

A word on this clonotype: The target antigen is unknown. One end of the junction varies from germline; a read error may be responsible.

The authors made TCR beta cDNA from roughly 480 ng total RNA with a constant-region primer. Sequencing libraries for TCR beta derived from three nested multiplex PCR rounds that used slightly modified ARM-PCR. TCRdb reprocessed the multiplex PCR reads with MiXCR, giving one entry per CDR3 protein. The top ten clones hold around 23% of a sample with roughly 50,000 distinct CDR3 sequences, around 79% of them seen once. This clonotype was sampled from a man aged 40-55 years with primary liver carcinoma and hepatitis B virus infection. Sequencing was carried out using liver tumor tissue from sampling region 2. Subset: tumor region T2, inferior pole.

The CDR3 loop is CACSLEDRAQYF. CDR3 nucleotides: TGTGCCTGCAGTTTAGAGGATAGGGCCCAGTACTTC. The chain joins TRBV11-2 to TRBJ2-5, with no clear D. The CDR3 runs to 12 residues. The V gene's germline CDR1 is SGHAT and CDR2 FQNNGV. The full variable domain, rest sourced from reference TRBV11-2 and TRBJ2-5, is EAGVAQSPRYKIIEKRQSVAFWCNPISGHATLYWYQQILGQGPKLLIQFQNNGVVDDSQLPKDRFSAERLKGVDSTLKIQPAKLEDSAVYLCACSLEDRAQYFGPGTRLLVL.